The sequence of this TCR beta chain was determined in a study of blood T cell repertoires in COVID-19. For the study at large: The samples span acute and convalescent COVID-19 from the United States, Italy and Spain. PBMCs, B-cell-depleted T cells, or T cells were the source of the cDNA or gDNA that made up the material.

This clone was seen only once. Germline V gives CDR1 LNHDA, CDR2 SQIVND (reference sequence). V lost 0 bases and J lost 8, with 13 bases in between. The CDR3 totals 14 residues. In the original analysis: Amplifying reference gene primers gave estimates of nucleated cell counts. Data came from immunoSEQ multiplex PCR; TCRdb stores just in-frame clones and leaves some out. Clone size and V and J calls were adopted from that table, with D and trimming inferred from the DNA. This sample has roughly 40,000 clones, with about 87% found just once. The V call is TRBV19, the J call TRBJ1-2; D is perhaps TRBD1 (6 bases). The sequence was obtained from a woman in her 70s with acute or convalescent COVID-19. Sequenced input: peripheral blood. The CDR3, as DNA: TGTGCCAGTAGTATAGACCATACAGGGTACGGCTACACCTTC. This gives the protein CASSIDHTGYGYTF.